This is a list of T cell receptor beta chains from one sample in a study of cytomegalovirus exposure and HLA in healthy donors. TCRdb keeps only in-frame clones here, not all; method: immunoSEQ multiplex PCR. The table includes roughly 190,000 clones, around 82% detected once. The sequenced material came from PBMCs. The receptors originated from a middle-aged man in good health and CMV-seropositive. The CDR3 runs from the conserved cysteine through the conserved F or W. The order of the fields is J gene, V gene, D gene, clone size, CDR3 protein, CDR3 DNA. A D gene is named only where the DNA matches it firmly. Not every row has a clone size; where given, it reads once, few, many or a size class.

TRBJ1-2	TRBV5-1	TRBD1	NA	CASRTGTGDLVSTF	TGCGCCAGCAGAACCGGGACAGGGGATTTAGTAAGCACCTTC
TRBJ2-7	TRBV15	NA	NA	CATSRDYRESYEQYF	TGTGCCACCAGCAGAGATTACCGCGAATCCTACGAGCAGTACTTC
TRBJ2-7	TRBV27	TRBD2	few	CASRPLADFSYEQYF	TGTGCCAGCAGGCCTCTAGCGGACTTCTCCTACGAGCAGTACTTC
TRBJ1-2	TRBV14	NA	few	CASSQVETGGYTF	TGTGCCAGCAGCCAAGTTGAGACAGGTGGCTACACCTTC
TRBJ2-2	TRBV5-8	NA	NA	CASSTGLTLNTGELFF	TGTGCCAGCAGCACGGGACTCACCCTAAACACCGGGGAGCTGTTTTTT
TRBJ1-2	TRBV19	TRBD1	once	CASRVTGGINYGYTF	TGTGCCAGTAGAGTGACAGGGGGGATAAACTATGGCTACACCTTC
TRBJ2-5	TRBV9	TRBD1	once	CASSSGQYQETQYF	TGTGCCAGCAGCTCGGGACAGTACCAAGAGACCCAGTACTTC
TRBJ1-2	TRBV18	NA	NA	CASSPLRAWTDGYTF	TGTGCCAGCTCACCTCTCCGAGCCTGGACAGATGGCTACACCTTC
TRBJ1-1	TRBV27	NA	NA	CASSPGGGATEAFF	TGTGCCAGCTCTCCGGGTGGCGGAGCCACTGAAGCTTTCTTT
TRBJ1-2	TRBV6-5	NA	NA	CASTIPGGYGYTF	TGTGCCAGCACCATCCCTGGGGGGTATGGCTACACCTTC
TRBJ2-2	TRBV7-2	NA	NA	CASSLAPPGSGELFF	TGTGCCAGCAGCTTAGCCCCCCCGGGTTCCGGGGAGCTGTTTTTT
TRBJ2-7	TRBV15	TRBD2	few	CATSRDRGGRANEQYF	TGTGCCACCAGCAGAGATCGTGGCGGGAGGGCCAACGAGCAGTACTTC
TRBJ2-1	TRBV29-1	NA	NA	CSAARQTGNEQFF	TGCAGCGCCGCTAGGCAGACAGGCAATGAGCAGTTCTTC
TRBJ1-4	TRBV27	NA	NA	CASSEIQGVHEKLFF	TGTGCCAGCAGTGAAATACAGGGAGTTCATGAAAAACTGTTTTTT
TRBJ1-2	TRBV5-1	NA	NA	CASSLMAGEGYGYTF	TGCGCCAGCAGCTTGATGGCAGGGGAGGGATATGGCTACACCTTC
TRBJ1-1	TRBV30	NA	few	CAQGYFMNTEAFF	TGTGCCCAGGGCTACTTCATGAACACTGAAGCTTTCTTT
TRBJ1-1	TRBV7-2	NA	few	CASSSSRTVSNTEAFF	TGTGCCAGCAGCTCCTCTAGGACAGTCTCGAACACTGAAGCTTTCTTT
TRBJ1-4	TRBV9	TRBD1	NA	CASSVAGGGEKLFF	TGTGCCAGCAGCGTAGCAGGGGGCGGCGAAAAACTGTTTTTT
TRBJ1-1	TRBV29-1	NA	NA	CSFRLGYTEAFF	TGCAGCTTCAGGCTTGGGTACACTGAAGCTTTCTTT
TRBJ2-1	TRBV4-3	TRBD2	NA	CASSALAGGTEQFF	TGCGCCAGCAGCGCCCTAGCGGGAGGTACTGAGCAGTTCTTC
TRBJ1-2	TRBV4-2	NA	NA	CASSQATDSGYTF	TGTGCCAGCAGCCAAGCTACAGACAGCGGCTACACCTTC
TRBJ1-6	TRBV10-2	TRBD1	once	CASSVGQGAGSPLHF	TGCGCCAGCAGTGTCGGACAGGGGGCAGGTTCACCCCTCCACTTT
TRBJ2-5	TRBV7-2	TRBD1	once	CASSRDRVKETQYF	TGTGCCAGCAGCCGCGACAGGGTTAAAGAGACCCAGTACTTC
TRBJ2-1	TRBV9	NA	once	CASSVRESSYNEQFF	TGTGCCAGCAGCGTGAGGGAGAGCTCCTACAATGAGCAGTTCTTC
TRBJ1-1	TRBV18	NA	NA	CASSPYTGDTEAFF	TGTGCCAGCTCACCTTATACAGGCGACACTGAAGCTTTCTTT
TRBJ2-3	TRBV5-4	TRBD2	once	CASSFGTSGSTDTQYF	TGTGCCAGCAGCTTCGGTACTAGCGGCAGCACAGATACGCAGTATTTT
TRBJ2-2	TRBV9	TRBD2	NA	CASSVGLAGVGTGELFF	TGTGCCAGCAGCGTCGGACTAGCGGGAGTGGGCACCGGGGAGCTGTTTTTT
TRBJ2-1	TRBV27	NA	NA	CASSRQNYNEQFF	TGTGCCAGCAGTCGACAGAATTACAATGAGCAGTTCTTC
TRBJ2-5	TRBV6-5	NA	NA	CASSYPGALETQYF	TGTGCCAGCAGTTACCCCGGTGCCCTAGAGACCCAGTACTTC
TRBJ2-7	TRBV7-3	NA	NA	CASSSGGFSDEQYF	TGTGCCAGCAGCTCCGGGGGATTCTCGGACGAGCAGTACTTC
TRBJ2-1	TRBV6-1	TRBD2	NA	CASMILAGGDNEQFF	TGTGCCAGCATGATTCTTGCGGGAGGTGACAATGAGCAGTTCTTC
TRBJ2-1	TRBV5-4	TRBD2	NA	CASSLDLAGGEQFF	TGTGCCAGCAGCTTAGATCTAGCGGGAGGTGAGCAGTTCTTC
TRBJ2-3	TRBV5-1	NA	NA	CASSLQGGRTDTQYF	TGCGCCAGCAGCTTGCAGGGTGGTCGCACAGATACGCAGTATTTT
TRBJ2-7	TRBV28	TRBD1	NA	CASHSTGDVFEQYF	TGTGCCAGCCATTCTACAGGGGACGTCTTCGAGCAGTACTTC
TRBJ1-1	TRBV7-9	NA	NA	CASSFTTGENTEAFF	TGTGCCAGCAGCTTCACGACAGGTGAGAACACTGAAGCTTTCTTT
TRBJ2-1	TRBV7-9	NA	NA	CASQAGDSYNEQFF	TGTGCCAGTCAAGCGGGCGATTCTTACAATGAGCAGTTCTTC
TRBJ2-5	TRBV6-1	NA	NA	CASSTRETQYF	TGTGCCAGCAGTACTAGGGAGACCCAGTACTTC
TRBJ2-1	TRBV7-6	TRBD2	few	CASSSWTSGRAYNEQFF	TGTGCCAGCAGCTCCTGGACTAGCGGGAGGGCCTACAATGAGCAGTTCTTC
TRBJ1-2	TRBV5-4	TRBD1	few	CASSWGQGAGYGYTF	TGTGCCAGCAGCTGGGGACAGGGGGCGGGGTATGGCTACACCTTC
TRBJ2-5	TRBV6-1	NA	NA	CASSYGETQYF	TGTGCCAGCAGTTACGGGGAGACCCAGTACTTC
TRBJ1-4	TRBV18	NA	NA	CASSPNRWPATNEKLFF	TGTGCCAGCTCACCAAACCGATGGCCTGCAACTAATGAAAAACTGTTTTTT
TRBJ2-1	TRBV7-8	TRBD2	NA	CASSSGLAGAGSYNEQFF	TGTGCCAGCAGCTCTGGACTAGCGGGAGCCGGCTCCTACAATGAGCAGTTCTTC
TRBJ1-1	TRBV27	NA	NA	CASSLSPGDGTEAFF	TGTGCCAGCAGTTTATCGCCAGGGGACGGGACTGAAGCTTTCTTT
TRBJ1-5	TRBV7-9	NA	NA	CASSSGLANQPQHF	TGTGCCAGCAGCTCGGGACTCGCGAATCAGCCCCAGCATTTT
TRBJ1-1	TRBV9	NA	NA	CASSARTANTEAFF	TGTGCCAGCAGCGCAAGGACAGCGAACACTGAAGCTTTCTTT
TRBJ1-4	TRBV5-1	TRBD1	NA	CASSLSGTGNEKLFF	TGCGCCAGCAGCTTGTCAGGGACAGGGAACGAGAAACTGTTTTTT
TRBJ2-5	TRBV5-1	TRBD1	NA	CASTLRAAGGETQYF	TGCGCCAGCACCCTTCGAGCGGCAGGGGGAGAGACCCAGTACTTC
TRBJ1-5	TRBV2	TRBD1	once	CASSETGNNQPQHF	TGTGCCAGCAGTGAGACAGGGAACAATCAGCCCCAGCATTTT
TRBJ2-3	TRBV7-3	NA	few	CASSLTGDTQYF	TGTGCCAGCAGCTTAACCGGAGATACGCAGTATTTT
TRBJ1-2	TRBV18	NA	NA	CASSPREGAEGYTF	TGTGCCAGCTCACCCCGGGAGGGAGCGGAAGGCTACACCTTC
TRBJ2-3	TRBV29-1	NA	NA	CSSDSEVATTDTQYF	TGCAGCTCTGACAGTGAAGTGGCCACAACAGATACGCAGTATTTT
TRBJ1-2	TRBV19	TRBD1	NA	CASRNPGGAGYGYTF	TGTGCCAGTAGAAATCCAGGGGGCGCGGGGTATGGCTACACCTTC
TRBJ1-2	TRBV7-9	NA	NA	CASSLGGEDGYTF	TGTGCCAGCAGCTTAGGGGGGGAGGACGGCTACACCTTC
TRBJ1-3	TRBV6-1	NA	once	CASSPWASTGNTIYF	TGTGCCAGCAGCCCATGGGCTAGCACTGGAAACACCATATATTTT
TRBJ2-1	TRBV4-3	NA	NA	CASSPGPLGGDEQFF	TGCGCCAGCAGCCCGGGGCCCCTCGGGGGTGATGAGCAGTTCTTC
TRBJ2-7	TRBV27	NA	NA	CASSLGRGYEQYF	TGTGCCAGCAGTTTGGGTCGGGGGTACGAGCAGTACTTC
TRBJ2-5	TRBV6-1	NA	NA	CASNPTRKQETQYF	TGTGCCAGCAACCCGACTAGGAAACAAGAGACCCAGTACTTC
TRBJ2-5	TRBV7-2	TRBD1	NA	CASSLQSRGQGETQYF	TGTGCCAGCAGCTTACAATCAAGGGGGCAGGGGGAGACCCAGTACTTC
TRBJ2-7	TRBV9	TRBD2	NA	CASGFGAGVYEQYF	TGTGCCAGCGGATTCGGGGCGGGAGTCTACGAGCAGTACTTC
TRBJ2-5	TRBV5-1	NA	NA	CASSFSVGAETQYF	TGCGCCAGCAGCTTCTCCGTGGGCGCCGAGACCCAGTACTTC